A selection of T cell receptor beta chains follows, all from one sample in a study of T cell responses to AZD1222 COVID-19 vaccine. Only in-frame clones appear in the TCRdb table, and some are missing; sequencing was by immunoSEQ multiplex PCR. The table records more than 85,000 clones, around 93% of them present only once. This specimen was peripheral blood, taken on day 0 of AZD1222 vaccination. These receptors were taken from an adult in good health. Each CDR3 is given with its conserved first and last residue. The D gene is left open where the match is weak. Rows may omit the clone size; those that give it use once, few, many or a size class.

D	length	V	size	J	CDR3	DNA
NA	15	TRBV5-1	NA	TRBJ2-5	CASSLVRLGQETQYF	TGCGCCAGCAGCTTGGTCCGACTCGGCCAAGAGACCCAGTACTTC
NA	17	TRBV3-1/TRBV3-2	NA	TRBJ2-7	CASSQEQSWGPSYEQYF	TGTGCCAGCAGCCAAGAACAGTCTTGGGGGCCCTCCTACGAGCAGTACTTC
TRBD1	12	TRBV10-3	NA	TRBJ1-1	CAIRQGGTEAFF	TGTGCCATCAGACAGGGGGGAACTGAAGCTTTCTTT
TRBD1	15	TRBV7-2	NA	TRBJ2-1	CASSSRDRAYNEQFF	TGTGCCAGCAGCTCCCGGGACAGAGCCTACAATGAGCAGTTCTTC
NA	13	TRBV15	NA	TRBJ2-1	CATSRDSGSEQFF	TGTGCCACCAGCAGAGATTCCGGGTCTGAGCAGTTCTTC
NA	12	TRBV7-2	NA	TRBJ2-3	CASSWWTDTQYF	TGTGCCAGCAGCTGGTGGACAGATACGCAGTATTTT
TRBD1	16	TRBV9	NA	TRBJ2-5	CASSEGGQGARETQYF	TGTGCCAGCAGCGAGGGAGGACAGGGGGCTCGAGAGACCCAGTACTTC
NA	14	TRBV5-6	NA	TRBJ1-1	CASSLGAGATEAFF	TGTGCCAGCAGCTTGGGGGCCGGCGCCACTGAAGCTTTCTTT
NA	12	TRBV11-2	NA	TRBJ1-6	CASSWEGSPLHF	TGTGCCAGCAGCTGGGAGGGTTCACCCCTCCACTTT
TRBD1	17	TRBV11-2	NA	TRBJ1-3	CASSLGGQGYSGNTIYF	TGTGCCAGCAGCTTAGGGGGACAGGGGTACTCTGGAAACACCATATATTTT
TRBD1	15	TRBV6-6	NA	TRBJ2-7	CASCDPYRGTYEQYF	TGTGCCAGCTGTGATCCCTACAGGGGGACCTACGAGCAGTACTTC
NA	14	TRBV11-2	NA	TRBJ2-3	CASSLGPSTDTQYF	TGTGCCAGCAGCTTAGGACCAAGCACAGATACGCAGTATTTT
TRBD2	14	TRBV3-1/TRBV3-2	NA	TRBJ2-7	CASSLERGTYEQYF	TGTGCCAGCAGCCTGGAGCGGGGTACCTACGAGCAGTACTTC
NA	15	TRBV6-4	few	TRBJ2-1	CASSDSSGYYNEQFF	TGTGCCAGCAGTGACTCTAGCGGTTACTACAATGAGCAGTTCTTC
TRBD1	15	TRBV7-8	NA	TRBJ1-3	CASSLIRGPGNTIYF	TGTGCCAGCAGCTTAATCAGGGGGCCTGGAAACACCATATATTTT
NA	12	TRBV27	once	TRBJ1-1	CASNKWGTEAFF	TGTGCCAGCAATAAGTGGGGGACTGAAGCTTTCTTT
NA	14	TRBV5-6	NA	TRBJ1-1	CASSFRVANTEAFF	TGTGCCAGCAGCTTTCGGGTGGCGAACACTGAAGCTTTCTTT
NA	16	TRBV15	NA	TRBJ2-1	CATSKKRQGNYNEQFF	TGTGCCACCAGCAAGAAGCGGCAGGGGAACTACAATGAGCAGTTCTTC
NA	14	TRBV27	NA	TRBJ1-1	CASSPGMGNTEAFF	TGTGCCAGCAGTCCGGGGATGGGGAACACTGAAGCTTTCTTT
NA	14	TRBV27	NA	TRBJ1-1	CASSSGGLNTEAFF	TGTGCCAGCAGCTCGGGGGGGCTCAACACTGAAGCTTTCTTT
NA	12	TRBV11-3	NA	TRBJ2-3	CASSVGTDTQYF	TGTGCCAGCTCCGTAGGGACGGATACGCAGTATTTT
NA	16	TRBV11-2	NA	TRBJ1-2	CASSLDNSRANYGYTF	TGTGCCAGCAGCTTAGATAACAGCAGAGCTAACTATGGCTACACCTTC
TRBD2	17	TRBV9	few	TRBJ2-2	CASSPRTSGRLGGELFF	TGTGCCAGCAGCCCCCGGACTAGCGGGAGATTAGGCGGGGAGCTGTTTTTT
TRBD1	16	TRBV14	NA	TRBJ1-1	CASSQGRGAGVPGAFF	TGTGCCAGCAGCCAAGGCAGGGGGGCTGGGGTACCAGGAGCTTTCTTT
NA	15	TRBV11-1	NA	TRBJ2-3	CASSLRGDGVDTQYF	TGTGCCAGCAGCTTGAGGGGGGACGGGGTAGATACGCAGTATTTT
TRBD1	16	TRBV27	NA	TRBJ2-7	CASSSQAGTGDYEQYF	TGTGCCAGCAGTTCACAAGCCGGGACAGGGGACTACGAGCAGTACTTC
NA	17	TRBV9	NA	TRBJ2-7	CASSVAGDGLPTYEQYF	TGTGCCAGCAGCGTAGCGGGGGATGGGCTACCAACCTACGAGCAGTACTTC
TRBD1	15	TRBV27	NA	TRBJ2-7	CASSLPGQGVYEQYF	TGTGCCAGCAGTTTACCGGGACAGGGGGTTTACGAGCAGTACTTC
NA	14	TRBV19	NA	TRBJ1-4	CASSSRAGIEKLFF	TGTGCCAGTAGCTCCAGGGCGGGGATTGAAAAACTGTTTTTT
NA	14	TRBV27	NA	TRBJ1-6	CASSLGTRDSPLHF	TGTGCCAGCAGTTTGGGGACTAGGGATTCACCCCTCCACTTT